These T cell receptor beta chains were read from a single sample in a study of blood T cell repertoires in COVID-19. Some clones are missing from TCRdb's copy, which holds only in-frame ones; the method was immunoSEQ multiplex PCR. The table shows around 100,000 clones, with approximately 86% occurring only once. The specimen was peripheral blood. The receptor source for this set is a man aged 80 or over with acute or convalescent COVID-19. CDR3s include the opening cysteine and the closing phenylalanine or tryptophan. The order of the fields is CDR3 DNA, CDR3 protein, clone size, V gene, D gene, J gene. The D gene is left open where the match is weak. Clone size, where shown, is once, few, many, or a class for clones that have expanded.

CDR3nt: TGTGCCAGCAGTGGGGACAGCTATGGCTACACCTTC; CDR3aa: CASSGDSYGYTF; abundance: once; v_gene: TRBV6-2/TRBV6-3; d_gene: TRBD1; j_gene: TRBJ1-2
CDR3nt: TGTGCCAGCAGTTCTCCGGGACTTGCCTACGAGCAGTACTTC; CDR3aa: CASSSPGLAYEQYF; abundance: NA; v_gene: TRBV28; d_gene: NA; j_gene: TRBJ2-7
CDR3nt: TGTGCCAGCAGCTTACGACAGGGGGCGACCCAGTACTTC; CDR3aa: CASSLRQGATQYF; abundance: NA; v_gene: TRBV7-8; d_gene: TRBD1; j_gene: TRBJ2-5
CDR3nt: TGTGCCAGCAGCTTCCTCGACCCGGCGGAACCCTACAATGAGCAGTTCTTC; CDR3aa: CASSFLDPAEPYNEQFF; abundance: NA; v_gene: TRBV5-6; d_gene: NA; j_gene: TRBJ2-1
CDR3nt: TGTGCCAGTAGTACCCCGGGAGCTAACTATGGCTACACCTTC; CDR3aa: CASSTPGANYGYTF; abundance: NA; v_gene: TRBV19; d_gene: NA; j_gene: TRBJ1-2
CDR3nt: TGTGCCAGCAGGCCTTTGGGGCTAGCGGGACGCGCTCTCTACGAGCAGTACTTC; CDR3aa: CASRPLGLAGRALYEQYF; abundance: NA; v_gene: TRBV2; d_gene: TRBD2; j_gene: TRBJ2-7
CDR3nt: TGTGCCAGCAGTTTCTTACAGGGCAGAGGCGCTTTCTTT; CDR3aa: CASSFLQGRGAFF; abundance: NA; v_gene: TRBV2; d_gene: NA; j_gene: TRBJ1-1
CDR3nt: TGTGCCAGCAGTGCCAAGAGGGGGGGGGCTGGCAATGAGCAGTTCTTC; CDR3aa: CASSAKRGGAGNEQFF; abundance: NA; v_gene: TRBV6-1; d_gene: NA; j_gene: TRBJ2-1
CDR3nt: TGTGCCAGTAGTACCCGACAGGCTACTAATGAAAAACTGTTTTTT; CDR3aa: CASSTRQATNEKLFF; abundance: NA; v_gene: TRBV19; d_gene: NA; j_gene: TRBJ1-4
CDR3nt: TGTGCCGGATCTACAGGGGTAGGAAATCAGCCCCAGCATTTT; CDR3aa: CAGSTGVGNQPQHF; abundance: NA; v_gene: TRBV6-5; d_gene: TRBD1; j_gene: TRBJ1-5
CDR3nt: TGTGCCAGCAGTTCGGCCGGGGAGGTCACTGAAGCTTTCTTT; CDR3aa: CASSSAGEVTEAFF; abundance: once; v_gene: TRBV28; d_gene: NA; j_gene: TRBJ1-1
CDR3nt: TGTGCCAGCAGTGGGGGCCCCGTCGGGAGGGCTTATAATTCACCCCTCCACTTT; CDR3aa: CASSGGPVGRAYNSPLHF; abundance: NA; v_gene: TRBV27; d_gene: NA; j_gene: TRBJ1-6
CDR3nt: TGTGCCAGCATTAGAGAGAGAGGGGCGCGGGGTGAAAAACTGTTTTTT; CDR3aa: CASIRERGARGEKLFF; abundance: NA; v_gene: TRBV2; d_gene: NA; j_gene: TRBJ1-4
CDR3nt: TGTGCCAGCAGTTTCCCGACAGCGCGGGGGCCCCAGCATTTT; CDR3aa: CASSFPTARGPQHF; abundance: NA; v_gene: TRBV28; d_gene: NA; j_gene: TRBJ1-5
CDR3nt: TGTGCCACCAGTTCGACAACAAACAGGGCCGGGCATGGCTACACCTTC; CDR3aa: CATSSTTNRAGHGYTF; abundance: NA; v_gene: TRBV24-1; d_gene: NA; j_gene: TRBJ1-2
CDR3nt: TGTGCCAGCAGCGTGGCGGGGGCCAATTCACCCCTCCACTTT; CDR3aa: CASSVAGANSPLHF; abundance: NA; v_gene: TRBV9; d_gene: NA; j_gene: TRBJ1-6
CDR3nt: TGTGCCAGCAGCTCTCCCCAGACAGATACGCAGTATTTT; CDR3aa: CASSSPQTDTQYF; abundance: NA; v_gene: TRBV7-3; d_gene: NA; j_gene: TRBJ2-3
CDR3nt: TGTGCCAGCAGCTTAAATCGGGAATCTGAAGCTTTCTTT; CDR3aa: CASSLNRESEAFF; abundance: NA; v_gene: TRBV11-3; d_gene: NA; j_gene: TRBJ1-1
CDR3nt: TGTGCCACACAGGCGGCGGGACTAGCCTACAATGAGCAGTTCTTC; CDR3aa: CATQAAGLAYNEQFF; abundance: NA; v_gene: TRBV15; d_gene: TRBD2; j_gene: TRBJ2-1
CDR3nt: TGTGCCTGGAGGGAGGGACCGATGGATGGCTACACCTTC; CDR3aa: CAWREGPMDGYTF; abundance: few; v_gene: TRBV30; d_gene: NA; j_gene: TRBJ1-2
CDR3nt: TGTGCCAGCAGCGTATTCAGGAATTCACCCCTCCACTTT; CDR3aa: CASSVFRNSPLHF; abundance: NA; v_gene: TRBV9; d_gene: NA; j_gene: TRBJ1-6
CDR3nt: TGTGCCAGCAGTGCGCTCGGACAGGGGAATCACGAGCAGTACTTC; CDR3aa: CASSALGQGNHEQYF; abundance: NA; v_gene: TRBV2; d_gene: TRBD1; j_gene: TRBJ2-7
CDR3nt: TGTGCCAGCAGCTTAGCCCCAGCGGGAGGCATCCCCTACGAGCAGTACTTC; CDR3aa: CASSLAPAGGIPYEQYF; abundance: NA; v_gene: TRBV7-2; d_gene: TRBD2; j_gene: TRBJ2-7
CDR3nt: TGTGCCAGCAGCTTCCTAGCGGGAAGTGAGCAGTTCTTC; CDR3aa: CASSFLAGSEQFF; abundance: NA; v_gene: TRBV11-2; d_gene: TRBD2; j_gene: TRBJ2-1
CDR3nt: TGCAGTGCTAGTCGGGGCAATCAGCCCCAGCATTTT; CDR3aa: CSASRGNQPQHF; abundance: NA; v_gene: TRBV20-1; d_gene: NA; j_gene: TRBJ1-5
CDR3nt: TGTGCCAGCAGCTCACCGGGACAGGGTGCCACCGGGGAGCTGTTTTTT; CDR3aa: CASSSPGQGATGELFF; abundance: NA; v_gene: TRBV28; d_gene: TRBD1; j_gene: TRBJ2-2
CDR3nt: TGTGCCAGTAGTCCTGGACTGTCAGCCCAGCCCCAGCATTTT; CDR3aa: CASSPGLSAQPQHF; abundance: NA; v_gene: TRBV19; d_gene: NA; j_gene: TRBJ1-5
CDR3nt: TGTGCCAGCAGCAGTAGGACAGGGGGTACTGATACGCAGTATTTT; CDR3aa: CASSSRTGGTDTQYF; abundance: NA; v_gene: TRBV13; d_gene: TRBD1; j_gene: TRBJ2-3
CDR3nt: TGCGCCAGCAGCTTGGAACTAGCCTCCTACAATGAGCAGTTCTTC; CDR3aa: CASSLELASYNEQFF; abundance: NA; v_gene: TRBV5-1; d_gene: NA; j_gene: TRBJ2-1
CDR3nt: TGTGCCAGCAGCAGGGACAGGGTCGGATTAGGGGAGCTGTTTTTT; CDR3aa: CASSRDRVGLGELFF; abundance: few; v_gene: TRBV7-2; d_gene: TRBD1; j_gene: TRBJ2-2
CDR3nt: TGTGCCAGCACCATAGGAGGGGCGAACTCCTACGAGCAGTACTTC; CDR3aa: CASTIGGANSYEQYF; abundance: NA; v_gene: TRBV2; d_gene: NA; j_gene: TRBJ2-7
CDR3nt: TGTGCCAGTGAAGGGACAGCTGGAAACACCATATATTTT; CDR3aa: CASEGTAGNTIYF; abundance: NA; v_gene: TRBV19; d_gene: TRBD1; j_gene: TRBJ1-3
CDR3nt: TGTGCCTGGAGTAAAGGGGGGAACACTGAAGCTTTCTTT; CDR3aa: CAWSKGGNTEAFF; abundance: NA; v_gene: TRBV30; d_gene: NA; j_gene: TRBJ1-1
CDR3nt: TGTGCCAGCAGTGGAGGTCAAGCCAATCAGCCCCAGCATTTT; CDR3aa: CASSGGQANQPQHF; abundance: NA; v_gene: TRBV2; d_gene: NA; j_gene: TRBJ1-5
CDR3nt: TGTGCCAGCAGTAACCGGGACAGGGTTTCTGATACGCAGTATTTT; CDR3aa: CASSNRDRVSDTQYF; abundance: once; v_gene: TRBV6-1; d_gene: TRBD1; j_gene: TRBJ2-3
CDR3nt: TGCGCCAGCAGCAAGGGACAGTTGAACACTGAAGCTTTCTTT; CDR3aa: CASSKGQLNTEAFF; abundance: NA; v_gene: TRBV5-1; d_gene: TRBD1; j_gene: TRBJ1-1
CDR3nt: TGTGCCAGCAGTGTTCTAGCGGGTTCCTACAATGAGCAGTTCTTC; CDR3aa: CASSVLAGSYNEQFF; abundance: NA; v_gene: TRBV6-4; d_gene: TRBD2; j_gene: TRBJ2-1
CDR3nt: TGTGCCAGTCGTCGACAGGAAAATGAAAAACTGTTTTTT; CDR3aa: CASRRQENEKLFF; abundance: NA; v_gene: TRBV19; d_gene: NA; j_gene: TRBJ1-4
CDR3nt: TGCGCCAGCAGCTTGGGATGGGGACAGGGCTACAATGAGCAGTTCTTC; CDR3aa: CASSLGWGQGYNEQFF; abundance: NA; v_gene: TRBV5-1; d_gene: TRBD1; j_gene: TRBJ2-1
CDR3nt: TGTGCCTGGAGTGAAACCCCGGGTTCCTCTGGAAACACCATATATTTT; CDR3aa: CAWSETPGSSGNTIYF; abundance: NA; v_gene: TRBV30; d_gene: NA; j_gene: TRBJ1-3
CDR3nt: TGTGCCAGTAGTGAGCGGAGGGCCAGTTCCTCAGAGACCCAGTACTTC; CDR3aa: CASSERRASSSETQYF; abundance: NA; v_gene: TRBV19; d_gene: NA; j_gene: TRBJ2-5